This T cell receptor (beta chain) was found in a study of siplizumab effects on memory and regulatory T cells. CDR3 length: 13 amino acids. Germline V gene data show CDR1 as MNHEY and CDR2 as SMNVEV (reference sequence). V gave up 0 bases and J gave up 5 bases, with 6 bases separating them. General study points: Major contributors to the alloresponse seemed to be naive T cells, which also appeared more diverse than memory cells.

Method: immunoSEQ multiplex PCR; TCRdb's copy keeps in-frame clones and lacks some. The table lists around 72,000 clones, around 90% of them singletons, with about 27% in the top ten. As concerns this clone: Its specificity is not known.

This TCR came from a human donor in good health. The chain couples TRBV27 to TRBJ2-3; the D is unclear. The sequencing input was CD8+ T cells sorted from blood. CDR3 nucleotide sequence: TGTGCCAGCAGTTTATCCTCATTAGATACGCAGTATTTT. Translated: CASSLSSLDTQYF.